These T cell receptor beta chains were read from a single sample in a study of T cells in Graves' hyperthyroidism and ophthalmopathy. TCRdb ran MiXCR on the multiplex PCR reads and lists one entry per CDR3 protein. The sample has roughly 710,000 distinct CDR3 sequences, 30% to 40% seen once. Sequences were obtained from blood. Receptors were obtained from a woman aged 40 to 50 with Graves' hyperthyroidism. The CDR3 runs from the conserved cysteine through the conserved F or W. The order of the fields is D gene, V gene, CDR3 protein. The D gene is left open where the match is weak.

>NA|TRBV10-3
CAVSERAGAYEQYF
>NA|TRBV12-5
CASGLPGTGELFF
>NA|TRBV7-8
CASSSESVQKGYTF
>TRBD1|TRBV29-1
CSVLPGQSNTEAFF
>NA|TRBV7-2
CASSRMRVLNSPLHF
>NA|TRBV6-1
CASSGHTNQPQHF
>NA|TRBV7-6
CASSLGHANTEAFF
>NA|TRBV20-1
CSAREGLEHF
>TRBD1|TRBV9
CASSESGTGISYEQYF
>TRBD1|TRBV25-1
CASSDGTGRNEKLFF
>TRBD1|TRBV6-1
CASRAPGQGSYEQYF
>TRBD1|TRBV7-2
CASGTGDREGDTQYF
>NA|TRBV6-5
CASTDAAGATNQPQHF
>TRBD2|TRBV6-2/TRBV6-3
CASRPRLAPTYEQYF
>NA|TRBV25-1
CASSRGGTDTQYF
>NA|TRBV20-1
CSARDHYWGASGNTIYF
>NA|TRBV5-1
CASSLAVLGSNQPQHF
>TRBD1|TRBV7-9
CASSFDRGGEKLFF
>NA|TRBV7-2
CASSQDESRVLHEQYF
>NA|TRBV7-8
CASSLDGASYTF
>TRBD1|TRBV2
CASSETGSSADTQYF
>NA|TRBV12-3/TRBV12-4
CASRRDSWSSGNTIYF
>NA|TRBV9
CASSVELGDGYSGNTIYF
>TRBD1|TRBV10-3
CAISEDRGPDTQYF
>NA|TRBV4-3
CASSQDLRGYGYTF
>NA|TRBV12-3/TRBV12-4
CASSLMAGVDSPLHF
>NA|TRBV5-8
CASSAGRGNEKLFF
>TRBD1|TRBV2
CASDRGPRGSPLHF
>TRBD1|TRBV6-5
CASSWDRGSNQPQYF
>NA|TRBV10-3
CAISENSGELFF
>TRBD2|TRBV6-5
CASRASGTGYEQYF
>NA|TRBV7-9
CASSLGAAPNYGYTF
>NA|TRBV24-1
CATSPFGGGGTNEKLFF
>NA|TRBV20-1
CSARDIGGTDEQYF
>TRBD1|TRBV2
CASMGQGHTGELFF
>NA|TRBV7-8
CASSSLGQADTQYF
>NA|TRBV20-1
CSAREGGTYYGYTF
>TRBD2|TRBV7-8
CASSLARSIAGDHGELFF
>TRBD1|TRBV10-3
CAISPGTGVLSGANVLTF
>NA|TRBV7-9
CASSQGASHYGYTF
>NA|TRBV19
CASTFRGPLEKLFF
>NA|TRBV19
CASSITPPSQGRIYEQYF
>NA|TRBV7-1
CASSYTGRQETQYF
>NA|TRBV7-2
CASSFTERIEAFF
>NA|TRBV7-6
CASSFIGTQETQYF
>NA|TRBV14
CASSQDVGAGNTIYF